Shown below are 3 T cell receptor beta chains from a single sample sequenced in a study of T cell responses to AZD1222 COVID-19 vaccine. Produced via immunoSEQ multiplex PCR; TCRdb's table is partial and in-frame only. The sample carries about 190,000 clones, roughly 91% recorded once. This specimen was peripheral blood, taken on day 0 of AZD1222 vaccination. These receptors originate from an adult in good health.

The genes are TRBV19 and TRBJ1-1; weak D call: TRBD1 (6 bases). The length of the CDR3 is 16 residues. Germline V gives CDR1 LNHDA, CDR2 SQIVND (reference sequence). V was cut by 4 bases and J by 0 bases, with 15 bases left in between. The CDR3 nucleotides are TGTGCCAGTAGTAGATCACGGACAGTAATGAACACTGAAGCTTTCTTT. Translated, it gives CASSRSRTVMNTEAFF.

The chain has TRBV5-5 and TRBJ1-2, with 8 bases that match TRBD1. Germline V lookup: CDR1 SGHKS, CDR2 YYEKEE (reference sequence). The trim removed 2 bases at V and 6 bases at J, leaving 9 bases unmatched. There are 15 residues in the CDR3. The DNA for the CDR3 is TGTGCCAGCAGCTTAGGGCAGGGGGCGCGTGATGGCTACACCTTC. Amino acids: CASSLGQGARDGYTF.

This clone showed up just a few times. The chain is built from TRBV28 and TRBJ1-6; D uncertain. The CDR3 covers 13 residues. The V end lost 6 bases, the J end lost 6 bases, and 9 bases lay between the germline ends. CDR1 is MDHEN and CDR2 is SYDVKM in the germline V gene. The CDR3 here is CASSPGINSPLHF. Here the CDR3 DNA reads TGTGCCAGCAGCCCGGGAATTAATTCACCCCTCCACTTT.